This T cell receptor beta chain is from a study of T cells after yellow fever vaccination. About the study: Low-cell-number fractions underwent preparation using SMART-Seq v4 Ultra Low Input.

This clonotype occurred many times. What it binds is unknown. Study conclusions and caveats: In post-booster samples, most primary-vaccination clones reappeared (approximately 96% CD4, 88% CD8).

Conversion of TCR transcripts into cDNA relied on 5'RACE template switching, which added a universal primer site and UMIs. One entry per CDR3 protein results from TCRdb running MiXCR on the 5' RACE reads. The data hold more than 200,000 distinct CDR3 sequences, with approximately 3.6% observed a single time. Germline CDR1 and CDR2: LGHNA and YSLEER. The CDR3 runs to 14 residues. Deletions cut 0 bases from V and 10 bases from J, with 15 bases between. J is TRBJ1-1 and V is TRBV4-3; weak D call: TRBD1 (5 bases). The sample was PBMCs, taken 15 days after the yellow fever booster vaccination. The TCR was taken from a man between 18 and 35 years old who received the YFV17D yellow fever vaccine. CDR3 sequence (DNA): TGCGCCAGCAGCCAAGAGACCAGGGTAGTTCGAGCTTTCTTT. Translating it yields CASSQETRVVRAFF.